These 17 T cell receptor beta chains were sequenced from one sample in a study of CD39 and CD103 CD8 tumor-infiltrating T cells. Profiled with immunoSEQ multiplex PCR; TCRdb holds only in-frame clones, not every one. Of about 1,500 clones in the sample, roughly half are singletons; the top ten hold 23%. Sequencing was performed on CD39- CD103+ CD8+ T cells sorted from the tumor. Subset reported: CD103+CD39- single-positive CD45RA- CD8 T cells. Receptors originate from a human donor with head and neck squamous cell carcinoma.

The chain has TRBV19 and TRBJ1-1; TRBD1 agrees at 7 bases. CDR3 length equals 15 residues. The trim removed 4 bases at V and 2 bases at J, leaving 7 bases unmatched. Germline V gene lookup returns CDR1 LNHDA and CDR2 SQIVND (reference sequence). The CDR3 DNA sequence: TGTGCCAGTAGTACTAGGGACAGAACTAACACTGAAGCTTTCTTT. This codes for CASSTRDRTNTEAFF.

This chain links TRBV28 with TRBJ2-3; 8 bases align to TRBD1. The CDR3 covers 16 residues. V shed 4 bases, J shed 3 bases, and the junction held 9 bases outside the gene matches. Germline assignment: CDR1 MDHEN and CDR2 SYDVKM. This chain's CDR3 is CASSSRYGQGTDTQYF. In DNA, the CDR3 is TGTGCCAGCAGTTCACGTTACGGACAGGGAACAGATACGCAGTATTTT.

For the CDR3, the DNA is TGTGCCAGCAGTTTAACCAGGGGACCTTATAGCAATCAGCCCCAGCATTTT. It is translated as CASSLTRGPYSNQPQHF. The chain uses TRBV28 and TRBJ1-5; D might be TRBD1 (6 bases). The CDR3 covers 17 residues. Germline V gene sequence: CDR1 MDHEN, CDR2 SYDVKM. V lost 2 bases to trimming and J lost 0 bases, with 14 bases between them.

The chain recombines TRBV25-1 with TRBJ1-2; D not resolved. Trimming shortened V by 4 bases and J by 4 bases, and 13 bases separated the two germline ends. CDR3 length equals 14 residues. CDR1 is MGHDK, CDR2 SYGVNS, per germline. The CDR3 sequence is CASSAGPRTYGYTF. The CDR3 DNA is TGTGCCAGCAGTGCTGGGCCGCGCACCTATGGCTACACCTTC.

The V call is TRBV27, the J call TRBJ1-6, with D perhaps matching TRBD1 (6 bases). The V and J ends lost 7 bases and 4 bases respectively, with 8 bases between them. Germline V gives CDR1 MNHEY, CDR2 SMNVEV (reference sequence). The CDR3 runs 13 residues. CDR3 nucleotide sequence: TGTGCCAGCAAAGGGGGATATAATTCACCCCTCCACTTT. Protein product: CASKGGYNSPLHF.

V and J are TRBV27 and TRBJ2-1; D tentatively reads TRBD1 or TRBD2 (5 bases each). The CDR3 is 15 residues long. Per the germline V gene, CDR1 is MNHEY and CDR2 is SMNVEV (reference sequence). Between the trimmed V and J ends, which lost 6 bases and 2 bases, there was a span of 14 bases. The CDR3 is CASRRGQSAYNEQFF. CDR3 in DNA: TGTGCCAGCAGACGGGGCCAAAGTGCCTACAATGAGCAGTTCTTC.

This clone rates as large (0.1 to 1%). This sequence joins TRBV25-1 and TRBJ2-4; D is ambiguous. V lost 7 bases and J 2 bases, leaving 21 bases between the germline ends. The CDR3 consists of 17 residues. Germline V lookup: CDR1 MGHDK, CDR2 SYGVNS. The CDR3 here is CASIRTEASRTKNIQYF. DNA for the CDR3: TGTGCCAGCATTCGCACCGAAGCCTCAAGGACCAAAAACATTCAGTACTTC.

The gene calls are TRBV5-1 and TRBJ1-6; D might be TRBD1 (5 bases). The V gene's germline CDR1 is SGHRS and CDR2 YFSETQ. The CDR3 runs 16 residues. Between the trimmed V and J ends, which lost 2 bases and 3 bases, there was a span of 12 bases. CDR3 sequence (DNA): TGCGCCAGCAGCTTAAATAGTGGGGGCTATAATTCACCCCTCCACTTT. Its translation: CASSLNSGGYNSPLHF.

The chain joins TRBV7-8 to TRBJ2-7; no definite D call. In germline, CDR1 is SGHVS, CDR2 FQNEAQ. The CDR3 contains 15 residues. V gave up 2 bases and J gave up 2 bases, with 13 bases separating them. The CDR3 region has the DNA TGTGCCAGCAGCTTATCCCCGGATTCCACCTACGAGCAGTACTTC. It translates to CASSLSPDSTYEQYF.

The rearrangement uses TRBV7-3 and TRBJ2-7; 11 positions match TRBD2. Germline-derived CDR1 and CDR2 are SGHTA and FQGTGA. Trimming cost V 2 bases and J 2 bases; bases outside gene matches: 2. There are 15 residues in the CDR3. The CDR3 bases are TGTGCCAGCAGCTTATCTAGCGGGGGGACCTACGAGCAGTACTTC. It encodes CASSLSSGGTYEQYF.

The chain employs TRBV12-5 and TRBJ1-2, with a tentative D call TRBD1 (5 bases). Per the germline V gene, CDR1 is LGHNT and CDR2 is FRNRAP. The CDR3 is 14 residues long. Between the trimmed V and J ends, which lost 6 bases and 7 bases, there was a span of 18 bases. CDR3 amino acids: CASGHLGTQGGYTF. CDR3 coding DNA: TGTGCTAGTGGCCATTTAGGGACTCAGGGTGGCTACACCTTC.

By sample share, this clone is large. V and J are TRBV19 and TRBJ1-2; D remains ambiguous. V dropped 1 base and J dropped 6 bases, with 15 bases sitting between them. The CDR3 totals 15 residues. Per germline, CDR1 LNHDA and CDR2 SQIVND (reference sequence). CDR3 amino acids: CASSIVPGSGNGYTF. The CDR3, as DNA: TGTGCCAGTAGTATAGTTCCCGGGAGTGGAAATGGCTACACCTTC.

The CDR3 spells CASRRDSFPNQPQHF. The DNA of the CDR3 is TGTGCCAGCAGACGGGACAGCTTTCCAAATCAGCCCCAGCATTTT. V is TRBV28 and J is TRBJ1-5, with TRBD1 identical over 7 bases. The V gene's germline CDR1 is MDHEN and CDR2 SYDVKM. CDR3 length equals 15 residues. The trim removed 6 bases at V and 4 bases at J, leaving 9 bases unmatched.

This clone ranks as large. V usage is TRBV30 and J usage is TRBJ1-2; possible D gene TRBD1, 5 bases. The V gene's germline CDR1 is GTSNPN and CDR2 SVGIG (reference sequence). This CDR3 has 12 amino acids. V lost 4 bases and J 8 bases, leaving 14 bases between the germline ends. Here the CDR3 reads CAWTEGIEGYTF. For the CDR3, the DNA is TGTGCCTGGACGGAGGGGATCGAAGGCTACACCTTC. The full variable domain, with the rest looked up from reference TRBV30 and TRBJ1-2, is SQTIHQWPATLVQPVGSPLSLECTVEGTSNPNLYWYRQAAGRGLQLLFYSVGIGQISSEVPQNLSASRPQDRQFILSSKKLLLSDSGFYLCAWTEGIEGYTFGSGTRLTVV.

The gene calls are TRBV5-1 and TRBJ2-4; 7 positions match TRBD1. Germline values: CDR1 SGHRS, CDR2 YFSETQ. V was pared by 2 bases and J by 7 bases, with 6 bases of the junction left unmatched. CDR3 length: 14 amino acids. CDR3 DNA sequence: TGCGCCAGCAGCTTCCCCGGGACAGAGAACATTCAGTACTTC. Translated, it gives CASSFPGTENIQYF.

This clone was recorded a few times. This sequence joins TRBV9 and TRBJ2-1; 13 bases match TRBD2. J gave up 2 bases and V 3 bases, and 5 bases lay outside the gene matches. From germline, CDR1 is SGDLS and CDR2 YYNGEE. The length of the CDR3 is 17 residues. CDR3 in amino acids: CASSGGLAGEAYNEQFF. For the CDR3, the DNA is TGTGCCAGCAGCGGCGGACTAGCGGGGGAGGCCTACAATGAGCAGTTCTTC.

The CDR3 DNA sequence: TGTGCCAGCAGCCAAGATCGGTGGGGGGAGGATGGCAATCAGCCCCAGCATTTT. Protein sequence: CASSQDRWGEDGNQPQHF. The chain employs TRBV4-2 and TRBJ1-5; possibly TRBD1 for D (5 bases). The CDR3 runs 18 residues. V lost 0 bases, J lost 2 bases, and 17 bases lay in between. Germline assignment: CDR1 LGHNA and CDR2 YNFKEQ.